This T cell receptor beta chain was documented in a study of shared clonotypes between healthy human individuals (dated by TCRdb to about 2020). Background for the entire study: The cohort comprised two women and a few men aged 18 to 49 years. Per donor, three plates each were used for CD4 naive and CD4 memory, two for CD8 naive, and one for CD8 memory. Blood TCR repertoires of about five healthy adults were deeply sequenced to estimate repertoire size and the extent of clonotype sharing between individuals. Per donor, leukapheresis produced somewhere between about 0.94 and 9 billion PBMCs. To increase sequencing depth and limit assay-specific biases, different laboratories used diverse techniques to prepare libraries and sequence TCR repertoires.

Using the deep immunoSEQ assay, TCR CDR3 regions were amplified from genomic DNA by multiplex PCR. Extracted genomic DNA from each cell subset was distributed evenly across all wells of several immunoSEQ 96-well plates, and each plate was treated as a replicate. For sorted subsets, 200 to 250 ng genomic DNA, equal to tens of thousands of T cell genomes, was loaded into each replicate PCR. Purified libraries were quantified with a Qubit 3.0 fluorometer, sized on a Bioanalyzer 2100, and re-quantified with the KAPA Library Quantification kit. Every immunoSEQ 96-well plate was sequenced on a separate single-read 150-cycle Illumina NextSeq 550 flow cell. The authors' pipeline ran thus. The immunoSEQ output contained only junctional sequences without quality scores, so filtering could not match that applied to full-length reads. To assign V/J genes and CDR3, sequences were annotated using PyIR, a Python wrapper for IgBLAST v1.9, with IMGT germline references. Reads were filtered out if the reads had weak V/J assignments (E-value above 1e-6), no CDR3, stop codons, out-of-frame junctions, or ambiguous translated residues. A V3J clonotype was defined by an identical inferred V gene, J gene, and CDR3 amino acid sequence. Percentage overlap between repertoires was computed as shared unique clonotypes divided by the size of the smaller repertoire. Richness of each repertoire was evaluated using RTK rarefaction, the Chao1 estimator, and Recon v2.1 estimates of unobserved clonotypes. Generation probabilities were computed with OLGA for all TCRbeta clonotypes obtained by the gDNA method from four donors. TCRdb obtained this table from immuneACCESS and retained in-frame rearrangements with V and J assigned. These tables miss some clones; where compared with another copy, unresolved V genes account for less than half of the shortfall, and the remainder is unexplained. That table gives V, J and clone size, and the DNA gave D and trimming. The sample has some 790,000 clones on record, 55% to 80% of them singletons. The biggest ten clones account for roughly 1.8% of the sample.

On the study overall, not on this receptor specifically: Sampling was restricted to blood, and TCR repertoires in tissue are likely to differ from TCR repertoires in blood. Pairwise subsampling led to the expectation that sequencing depth would affect the degree of clonotype sharing among donors. The genetic and exposure-history diversity represented was limited by the small number of donors. Even with the large sequencing depth, rarefaction of the sorted-subset datasets indicated that sequencing was incomplete. Higher generation probabilities were observed for clonotypes shared by all four sorted-subset donors than for non-shared clonotypes. When a handful of donors were compared, the shared fraction of clonotypes was roughly 5% for naive CD4, roughly 3.3% for naive CD8, 2.3% for memory CD4, and roughly 0.43% for memory CD8. Larger estimated clonotype richness was generally found for naive subsets than for memory subsets.

Comment on this clone: The antigen this receptor binds is unknown. Qualities for individual bases were not recorded, and no much larger clone is one base off.

The donors were healthy, HIV-negative adults with no recently reported acute infections or vaccinations. All donors were Caucasian adults living in Nashville, Tennessee, USA. CD4+ T cells were enriched through magnetic negative selection, after which naive cells were positively selected on CD45RA and the remaining negative fraction served as the memory subset. Blood was collected by leukapheresis, and PBMCs were isolated by Ficoll-Histopaque density gradient centrifugation and then cryopreserved in liquid nitrogen vapor phase. Purity and quantity of every magnetically sorted T cell population were checked by analytical flow cytometry. Genomic DNA was isolated from each sorted fraction and quantified by UV absorbance on a Nanodrop 2000c. Its CDR3 holds 11 amino acids, cysteine through phenylalanine. Only the CDR3 region is kept as DNA, spanning 33 bases read in frame from base 1. V was cut back by 6 bases and J by 8 bases, leaving a gap of 10 bases between them. The germline V gene yields MDHEN for CDR1 and SYDVKM for CDR2.

The chain joins TRBV28 to TRBJ1-1, and possibly TRBD1, on 5 matching bases. Sequences were obtained from memory CD4+ T cells sorted from blood. What the cell subset or site label conveys for this sample: CD45RA-negative fraction. The receptor was isolated from a woman in her twenties or thirties in good health. The nucleotide sequence reads as follows: TGTGCCAGCAGCCTAAGGGGAGAAGCTTTCTTT. Translated, this gives CASSLRGEAFF.